This entry lists 27 T cell receptor beta chains sequenced from one sample in a study of blood T cell repertoires in COVID-19. Clones were sequenced by immunoSEQ multiplex PCR, and TCRdb holds only the in-frame ones, with some missing. Of about 490,000 clones listed, approximately 85% were seen once; the top ten hold approximately 2.9%. The specimen sequenced was peripheral blood. The receptors shown here come from a human donor in a cohort sampled during active COVID-19.

V is TRBV28 and J is TRBJ1-5; D gene unclear. The V gene's germline CDR1 is MDHEN and CDR2 SYDVKM. The V and J ends lost 2 bases and 0 bases respectively, with 11 bases between them. This CDR3 is built from 16 residues. In nucleotides, the CDR3 is TGTGCCAGCAGTTTAGCGGGCGGTCCTAGCAATCAGCCCCAGCATTTT. This gives the protein CASSLAGGPSNQPQHF.

Only one count was recorded for this clone. The V call is TRBV29-1, the J call TRBJ1-4; 9 bases map to TRBD1. V was clipped by 7 bases and J by 8 bases; unmatched bases: 11. The CDR3 has 14 residues. The V gene's germline CDR1 is SQVTM and CDR2 ANQGSEA. CDR3 nucleotides: TGCAGCGCCTATTCGGACAGGGGTAACGAAAAACTGTTTTTT. It specifies CSAYSDRGNEKLFF.

The V call is TRBV2, the J call TRBJ1-2; D remains ambiguous. Germline V gives CDR1 SNHLY, CDR2 FYNNEI. This CDR3 spans 13 amino acids. The V and J ends lost 1 base and 8 bases respectively, with 11 bases between them. The CDR3 loop is CASSEGQAGGYTF. The CDR3 DNA reads as TGTGCCAGCAGTGAAGGGCAGGCCGGCGGCTACACCTTC.

This clone showed up just once. This rearrangement joins TRBV6-1 to TRBJ1-1, with 10 positions matching TRBD1. V dropped 1 base and J dropped 5; count of bases not matched to a gene: 22. The germline V gene has CDR1 MNHNS and CDR2 SASEGT. This CDR3 has 21 residues. The CDR3 sequence is CASSEELVGVGDRGRWTEAFF. In DNA form, the CDR3 reads TGTGCCAGCAGTGAAGAATTGGTGGGGGTCGGGGACAGGGGTCGATGGACTGAAGCTTTCTTT.

V and J are TRBV29-1 and TRBJ1-5, with 10 nucleotides matching TRBD1. CDR3 length equals 14 residues. Germline V gene lookup returns CDR1 SQVTM and CDR2 ANQGSEA. V shed 4 bases, J shed 6 bases, and the junction held 6 bases outside the gene matches. The CDR3 loop reads CSVGEGTGVQPQHF. The DNA of the CDR3 is TGCAGCGTTGGCGAGGGGACAGGGGTTCAGCCCCAGCATTTT.

This clone was counted only a few times. The rearrangement joins TRBV7-2 to TRBJ2-1; 10 bases line up with TRBD2. Germline lookup yields CDR1 SGHTA and CDR2 FQGNSA. The CDR3 sequence is 14 residues long. V was clipped by 3 bases and J by 7 bases; unmatched bases: 3. The CDR3 DNA is TGTGCCAGCAGCTTGGGACTAGCGATTAATGAGCAGTTCTTC. Residues: CASSLGLAINEQFF.

The chain combines TRBV30 with TRBJ1-2, with D possibly being TRBD1 (6 bases). The V end lost 0 bases, the J end lost 3 bases, and 20 bases lay between the germline ends. Germline-derived CDR1 and CDR2 are GTSNPN and SVGIG (reference sequence). This CDR3 region has 17 residues. CDR3 amino acids: CAWSVEGQPLWYYGYTF. Here the CDR3 DNA reads TGTGCCTGGAGTGTAGAAGGACAGCCTCTCTGGTACTATGGCTACACCTTC.

CDR3: CASSQSGQGGGYGYTF. CDR3 nucleotide sequence: TGTGCCAGCAGCCAGTCCGGACAGGGGGGCGGGTATGGCTACACCTTC. The chain is built from TRBV4-2 and TRBJ1-2; 10 bases fit TRBD1. Germline V gives CDR1 LGHNA, CDR2 YNFKEQ. The CDR3 has 16 residues. The V gene end was trimmed by 3 bases and the J gene end by 5 bases; junction bases not matched to a gene: 9.

The gene calls are TRBV28 and TRBJ2-5; TRBD1 aligns across 9 bases. Germline lookup yields CDR1 MDHEN and CDR2 SYDVKM. Trimming removed 3 bases from V and 5 bases from J; junction bases left unmatched: 10. The CDR3 totals 16 residues. The CDR3, as DNA: TGTGCCAGCAGTTTCTTAGGGACAGGGAAGAGGGAGACCCAGTACTTC. Amino acids: CASSFLGTGKRETQYF.

The V gene is TRBV5-1, the J gene TRBJ1-2; TRBD1 matches 7 bases. The CDR3 loop spans 15 amino acids. Germline values: CDR1 SGHRS, CDR2 YFSETQ. Losses at the gene ends were 0 bases for V and 7 bases for J; bases not matched to a gene: 9. Written as DNA, the CDR3 is TGCGCCAGCAGCTTGGGAGATGACAGGGTAGCTGGCTACACCTTC. It encodes CASSLGDDRVAGYTF.

A single count supports this clone. The CDR3 bases are TGCAGCGTTGGGCCGACAGGGTCCAAAAACATTCAGTACTTC. Encoded protein: CSVGPTGSKNIQYF. The chain recombines TRBV29-1 with TRBJ2-4; 7 positions agree with TRBD1. The CDR3 is 14 residues long. The V gene end was trimmed by 4 bases and the J gene end by 2 bases; junction bases not matched to a gene: 5. Germline CDR1 SQVTM, CDR2 ANQGSEA.

The V and J genes are TRBV7-9 and TRBJ2-3; D remains ambiguous. The germline V gene encodes CDR1 SEHNR and CDR2 FQNEAQ (reference sequence). V shed 0 bases and J shed 5 bases, with 18 bases lying between them. The CDR3 loop spans 17 amino acids. CDR3 coding DNA: TGTGCCAGCAGCTTAGCGCTGGTGGGTACGACGGGAGATACGCAGTATTTT. This translates into CASSLALVGTTGDTQYF.

The chain carries TRBV28 and TRBJ1-2, with D unresolved. The ends were cut back, 7 bases at V and 4 bases at J, with 16 bases in the middle. The length of the CDR3 is 14 residues. The germline CDR1 and CDR2 sequences are MDHEN and SYDVKM. The DNA of the CDR3 is TGTGCCAGCAACCCAGGATCACTCATCTATGGCTACACCTTC. Its protein is CASNPGSLIYGYTF.

V usage is TRBV2 and J usage is TRBJ2-2; a possible D gene is TRBD2 (6 bases). The CDR3 extends over 14 amino acids. The V gene's germline CDR1 is SNHLY and CDR2 FYNNEI. Trimming took 8 bases from V and 5 from J, leaving 15 bases between them. The CDR3 DNA reads as TGTGCCAGCCGACTAGTGAGGGGAACCGGGGAGCTGTTTTTT. It is translated as CASRLVRGTGELFF. Full variable domain (rest looked up from reference TRBV2 and TRBJ2-2): EPEVTQTPSHQVTQMGQEVILRCVPISNHLYFYWYRQILGQKVEFLVSFYNNEISEKSEIFDDQFSVERPDGSNFTLKIRSTKLEDSAMYFCASRLVRGTGELFFGEGSRLTVL.

The J gene is TRBJ2-4, the V gene TRBV7-9; D unclear. Trimming stripped 8 bases from V and 0 bases from J, with 8 bases between. The germline V gene encodes CDR1 SEHNR and CDR2 FQNEAQ (reference sequence). CDR3 size: 13 residues. Written as DNA, the CDR3 is TGTGCCAGCGCTGGGCTAGCCAAAAACATTCAGTACTTC. Its protein product is CASAGLAKNIQYF.

The chain joins TRBV12-1 to TRBJ2-7; the table calls TRBD2, which could not be checked here. TRBV12-1 is a known pseudogene. This CDR3 has 11 residues. The CDR3 region has the DNA TGCCCCGGGACTGGGCCCTACGAGCAGTACTTC. As protein: CPGTGPYEQYF.

The chain has TRBV27 and TRBJ1-6, with D possibly TRBD1 on 5 matching bases. CDR1 is MNHEY, CDR2 SMNVEV, per germline (reference sequence). The V and J ends lost 4 bases and 7 bases respectively, with 17 bases between them. The CDR3 is made up of 16 amino acids. The CDR3 region has the DNA TGTGCCAGCAGTTCGGGTCGTTTGGCAGGGAATTCACCCCTCCACTTT. This encodes CASSSGRLAGNSPLHF.

The rearrangement uses TRBV11-3 and TRBJ2-5, with unresolved D. V was pared by 1 base and J by 2 bases, with 5 bases between. The CDR3 is 13 amino acids. The V gene's germline CDR1 is SGHNT and CDR2 YENEEA. The DNA for the CDR3 is TGTGCCAGCAGCTTAGGGAGTCAAGAGACCCAGTACTTC. It codes for CASSLGSQETQYF.

The V gene is TRBV14, the J gene TRBJ2-7; the D gene is possibly TRBD2 (5 bases). In germline, CDR1 is SGHDN, CDR2 FVKESK. The CDR3 consists of 16 residues. V shed 0 bases and J shed 3 bases, with 15 bases lying between them. The DNA of the CDR3 is TGTGCCAGCAGCCAAGAGGGCCTAGCCGAGGTCTACGAGCAGTACTTC. Amino acids: CASSQEGLAEVYEQYF.

This chain connects TRBV11-3 to TRBJ2-1; D perhaps matches TRBD2 (5 bases). V was clipped by 1 base and J by 6 bases, with 13 bases between them. The CDR3 contains 15 residues. Germline loops: CDR1 SGHNT, CDR2 YENEEA. The CDR3 reads CASSLGRTGFNEQFF. CDR3 DNA: TGTGCCAGCAGCTTAGGTCGGACTGGATTCAATGAGCAGTTCTTC. The full variable domain, rest sourced from reference TRBV11-3 and TRBJ2-1, is EAGVVQSPRYKIIEKKQPVAFWCNPISGHNTLYWYLQNLGQGPELLIRYENEEAVDDSQLPKDRFSAERLKGVDSTLKIQPAELGDSAVYLCASSLGRTGFNEQFFGPGTRLTVL.

The V and J genes are TRBV28 and TRBJ2-2; 7 bases fit TRBD1. Germline values: CDR1 MDHEN, CDR2 SYDVKM. The CDR3 totals 15 residues. V dropped 10 bases and J dropped 4; count of bases not matched to a gene: 12. The CDR3 sequence is CATETGAGGTGELFF. In DNA form, the CDR3 reads TGTGCCACCGAAACAGGGGCGGGCGGCACCGGGGAGCTGTTTTTT.

The chain links TRBV7-6 to TRBJ2-1; D call uncertain. V dropped 1 base and J dropped 7 bases, with 14 bases sitting between them. From germline, CDR1 is SGHVS and CDR2 FNYEAQ. This CDR3 contains 15 residues. CDR3 in amino acids: CASSLVMGPWNEQFF. CDR3 nucleotides: TGTGCCAGCAGCTTAGTCATGGGCCCGTGGAATGAGCAGTTCTTC.

The V and J genes are TRBV6-4 and TRBJ2-2, with TRBD1 identical over 9 bases. Looked up from germline, CDR1 is MRHNA and CDR2 is SNTAGT. The CDR3 loop spans 15 amino acids. The V segment lost 6 bases and the J segment 7 bases; nucleotides outside the gene matches: 9. CDR3 bases: TGTGCCAGCAGAACCACCGGGACAGGGTACGGGGAGCTGTTTTTT. Its translation: CASRTTGTGYGELFF.

This sequence joins TRBV4-1 and TRBJ2-7; D gene ambiguous. Germline V gene sequence: CDR1 MGHRA, CDR2 YSYEKL. This CDR3 is 14 amino acids long. V lost 0 bases and J lost 7, with 13 bases in between. CDR3 nucleotides: TGCGCCAGCAGCCAAGAACTGAGCTCGGGTGAGCAGTACTTC. Protein sequence: CASSQELSSGEQYF.

The chain recombines TRBV28 with TRBJ2-7; D perhaps matches TRBD2 (6 bases). CDR1 is MDHEN and CDR2 is SYDVKM in the germline V gene. This CDR3 contains 12 residues. Trimming removed 11 bases at V and 3 bases at J, with 14 bases between. The CDR3 DNA sequence: TGTGCCCCACGCGGGCGGGACTACGAGCAGTACTTC. Amino acid sequence: CAPRGRDYEQYF.

The V gene is TRBV19, the J gene TRBJ2-5, with D possibly being TRBD2 (6 bases). Germline V CDR1 and CDR2: LNHDA, SQIVND (reference sequence). V lost 5 bases, J lost 5 bases, and 18 bases lay in between. This CDR3 spans 15 amino acids. This chain's CDR3 is CASSRSRDWGETQYF. CDR3 DNA: TGTGCCAGTAGTCGAAGCCGGGACTGGGGGGAGACCCAGTACTTC.

The V and J genes are TRBV7-3 and TRBJ2-2; 9 bases are a match to TRBD1. Unmatched junction bases numbered 5, after V lost 5 bases and J lost 4 bases. Germline CDR1 SGHTA, CDR2 FQGTGA. CDR3 length: 15 amino acids. In DNA form, the CDR3 reads TGTGCCAGCAGCGCGAGGGACAGGGCCACCGGGGAGCTGTTTTTT. This gives the protein CASSARDRATGELFF.